These T cell receptor beta chains were read from a single sample in a study of T cell responses to AZD1222 COVID-19 vaccine. Repertoires were generated with immunoSEQ multiplex PCR, while TCRdb's copy carries only in-frame clones and drops some. This sample yields around 170,000 clones, of which around 90% are seen a single time; around 1.9% belongs to the top ten. The sample in question was peripheral blood, obtained 28 days after the second AZD1222 dose. The receptors originated from an adult who received the AZD1222 COVID-19 vaccine. Each CDR3 is given with its conserved first and last residue. Fields, in order: J gene, V gene, D gene, clone size, CDR3 protein, CDR3 DNA. The D gene is left open where the match is weak. Only some rows state a clone size, as once, few, many or a class for expanded clones.

j_gene: TRBJ2-7; v_gene: TRBV6-5; d_gene: NA; abundance: NA; CDR3aa: CASSNNYEQYF; CDR3nt: TGTGCCAGCAGTAACAATTACGAGCAGTACTTC
j_gene: TRBJ1-2; v_gene: TRBV11-1; d_gene: NA; abundance: NA; CDR3aa: CASSLEGFGGYTF; CDR3nt: TGTGCCAGCAGCTTAGAGGGCTTTGGGGGCTACACCTTC
j_gene: TRBJ2-5; v_gene: TRBV7-3; d_gene: TRBD2; abundance: NA; CDR3aa: CASSLRGGETQYF; CDR3nt: TGTGCCAGCAGCTTAAGGGGGGGAGAGACCCAGTACTTC
j_gene: TRBJ1-6; v_gene: TRBV18; d_gene: NA; abundance: NA; CDR3aa: CASSGWSSYNSPLHF; CDR3nt: TGTGCCAGCTCAGGGTGGAGCTCCTATAATTCACCCCTCCACTTT
j_gene: TRBJ1-2; v_gene: TRBV9; d_gene: NA; abundance: NA; CDR3aa: CASSAAPSRADYGYTF; CDR3nt: TGTGCCAGCAGCGCCGCCCCTTCCCGGGCGGATTATGGCTACACCTTC
j_gene: TRBJ1-2; v_gene: TRBV12-3/TRBV12-4; d_gene: TRBD1; abundance: NA; CDR3aa: CASSLAQGAGYTF; CDR3nt: TGTGCCAGCAGTTTAGCTCAGGGGGCTGGCTACACCTTC
j_gene: TRBJ1-4; v_gene: TRBV2; d_gene: NA; abundance: NA; CDR3aa: CASSEEFNEKLFF; CDR3nt: TGTGCCAGCAGTGAAGAATTTAATGAAAAACTGTTTTTT
j_gene: TRBJ1-5; v_gene: TRBV28; d_gene: NA; abundance: NA; CDR3aa: CAARRVSNQPQHF; CDR3nt: TGTGCCGCCCGGCGTGTTAGCAATCAGCCCCAGCATTTT
j_gene: TRBJ2-5; v_gene: TRBV5-1; d_gene: NA; abundance: NA; CDR3aa: CASSLARNQETQYF; CDR3nt: TGCGCCAGCAGCTTGGCCCGCAACCAAGAGACCCAGTACTTC
j_gene: TRBJ1-4; v_gene: TRBV6-5; d_gene: NA; abundance: NA; CDR3aa: CASSYMGRSEKLFF; CDR3nt: TGTGCCAGCAGTTACATGGGACGGAGTGAAAAACTGTTTTTT
j_gene: TRBJ1-1; v_gene: TRBV3-1/TRBV3-2; d_gene: NA; abundance: NA; CDR3aa: CASSQREAFLRPGKTEAFF; CDR3nt: TGTGCCAGCAGCCAGAGAGAGGCTTTTCTTCGCCCGGGAAAGACTGAAGCTTTCTTT
j_gene: TRBJ1-2; v_gene: TRBV4-3; d_gene: NA; abundance: many; CDR3aa: CASSQDPSLMRGYTF; CDR3nt: TGCGCCAGCAGCCAAGATCCCAGTCTCATGCGCGGCTACACCTTC
j_gene: TRBJ1-3; v_gene: TRBV3-1/TRBV3-2; d_gene: NA; abundance: NA; CDR3aa: CASSQWDGDGNTIYF; CDR3nt: TGTGCCAGCAGCCAATGGGACGGGGATGGAAACACCATATATTTT
j_gene: TRBJ1-1; v_gene: TRBV7-8; d_gene: TRBD1; abundance: NA; CDR3aa: CASSLFVQGIFKTEAFF; CDR3nt: TGTGCCAGCAGCTTATTTGTACAGGGGATCTTTAAAACTGAAGCTTTCTTT
j_gene: TRBJ2-7; v_gene: TRBV7-2; d_gene: TRBD2; abundance: NA; CDR3aa: CASSSLGGGNYEQYF; CDR3nt: TGTGCCAGCAGCTCCTTAGGCGGGGGAAACTACGAGCAGTACTTC
j_gene: TRBJ1-1; v_gene: TRBV19; d_gene: TRBD1; abundance: NA; CDR3aa: CASSLQGANTEAFF; CDR3nt: TGTGCCAGTAGCCTGCAGGGGGCGAACACTGAAGCTTTCTTT
j_gene: TRBJ1-2; v_gene: TRBV9; d_gene: NA; abundance: NA; CDR3aa: CASSVRGMEDYGYTF; CDR3nt: TGTGCCAGCAGCGTACGGGGGATGGAGGACTATGGCTACACCTTC
j_gene: TRBJ2-1; v_gene: TRBV5-4; d_gene: TRBD1; abundance: once; CDR3aa: CASSFPTRDRDNEQFF; CDR3nt: TGTGCCAGCAGCTTCCCTACCCGGGACAGGGACAATGAGCAGTTCTTC
j_gene: TRBJ2-5; v_gene: TRBV7-2; d_gene: NA; abundance: NA; CDR3aa: CASSLGGRVETQYF; CDR3nt: TGTGCCAGCAGCTTAGGTGGGAGAGTAGAGACCCAGTACTTC
j_gene: TRBJ2-5; v_gene: TRBV21-1; d_gene: NA; abundance: NA; CDR3aa: CASSKAPTGGGETQYF; CDR3nt: TGTGCCAGCAGCAAAGCCCCGACAGGGGGCGGGGAGACCCAGTACTTC
j_gene: TRBJ1-1; v_gene: TRBV28; d_gene: NA; abundance: once; CDR3aa: CASSLGGLNTEAFF; CDR3nt: TGTGCCAGCAGTTTAGGGGGCCTGAACACTGAAGCTTTCTTT
j_gene: TRBJ1-2; v_gene: TRBV3-1/TRBV3-2; d_gene: TRBD1; abundance: NA; CDR3aa: CASSRRQGAGYGYTF; CDR3nt: TGTGCCAGCAGCCGCAGGCAGGGGGCGGGCTATGGCTACACCTTC
j_gene: TRBJ2-1; v_gene: TRBV10-1; d_gene: NA; abundance: NA; CDR3aa: CASSQGTSYNEQFF; CDR3nt: TGCGCCAGCTCCCAAGGGACATCCTACAATGAGCAGTTCTTC
j_gene: TRBJ2-5; v_gene: TRBV15; d_gene: NA; abundance: NA; CDR3aa: CATSRARSVETQYF; CDR3nt: TGTGCCACCAGCAGGGCAAGGTCGGTGGAGACCCAGTACTTC
j_gene: TRBJ2-2; v_gene: TRBV9; d_gene: TRBD1; abundance: NA; CDR3aa: CASSALPYPTGLAGELFF; CDR3nt: TGTGCCAGCAGCGCCCTCCCCTACCCGACAGGGTTGGCCGGGGAGCTGTTTTTT
j_gene: TRBJ2-1; v_gene: TRBV5-1; d_gene: TRBD2; abundance: NA; CDR3aa: CASIGLAGGYNEQFF; CDR3nt: TGCGCCAGCATCGGACTAGCGGGGGGATACAATGAGCAGTTCTTC
j_gene: TRBJ1-1; v_gene: TRBV2; d_gene: TRBD1; abundance: once; CDR3aa: CASRWDSEAFTEAFF; CDR3nt: TGTGCCAGCCGGTGGGACAGTGAGGCTTTCACTGAAGCTTTCTTT
j_gene: TRBJ1-2; v_gene: TRBV28; d_gene: TRBD1; abundance: NA; CDR3aa: CASRRQGAEYGYTF; CDR3nt: TGTGCCAGCCGTCGACAGGGGGCGGAATATGGCTACACCTTC
j_gene: TRBJ1-3; v_gene: TRBV7-2; d_gene: NA; abundance: NA; CDR3aa: CASSPWTSSGNTIYF; CDR3nt: TGTGCCAGCAGCCCATGGACAAGCTCTGGAAACACCATATATTTT
j_gene: TRBJ1-2; v_gene: TRBV5-1; d_gene: NA; abundance: NA; CDR3aa: CASSLVPGDYGYTF; CDR3nt: TGCGCCAGCAGCTTGGTTCCGGGAGATTATGGCTACACCTTC
j_gene: TRBJ1-1; v_gene: TRBV5-8; d_gene: TRBD1; abundance: once; CDR3aa: CASNLDRGQLNTEAFF; CDR3nt: TGTGCCAGCAACTTGGACCGGGGACAGCTGAACACTGAAGCTTTCTTT
j_gene: TRBJ2-7; v_gene: TRBV21-1; d_gene: NA; abundance: NA; CDR3aa: CASSKDQGCEQYF; CDR3nt: TGTGCCAGCAGCAAAGATCAGGGTTGCGAGCAGTACTTC
j_gene: TRBJ1-3; v_gene: TRBV6-2/TRBV6-3; d_gene: NA; abundance: NA; CDR3aa: CASSYTAGDENTIYF; CDR3nt: TGTGCCAGCAGTTATACGGCGGGGGATGAAAACACCATATATTTT
j_gene: TRBJ2-1; v_gene: TRBV9; d_gene: NA; abundance: NA; CDR3aa: CASSVAAEQFF; CDR3nt: TGTGCCAGCAGCGTAGCAGCAGAGCAGTTCTTC
j_gene: TRBJ2-2; v_gene: TRBV3-1/TRBV3-2; d_gene: NA; abundance: NA; CDR3aa: CASSQGALSTGELFF; CDR3nt: TGTGCCAGCAGCCAAGGGGCCCTGAGCACCGGGGAGCTGTTTTTT